The sequence of this TCR beta chain was determined in a study of blood T cell repertoires in COVID-19. In the study overall: Material from acute and convalescent COVID-19 was sourced from the United States, Italy and Spain. The analysed material was cDNA or gDNA that came from T cells, B-cell-depleted T cells, or PBMCs.

V gave up 3 bases and J gave up 0 bases; unmatched junction bases: 6. The CDR3 runs to 17 residues. Germline loops: CDR1 KGHSH, CDR2 LQKENI. Source study methods: Amplification of reference gene primers was used by the study to estimate nucleated cell counts. TCRdb's table, derived via immunoSEQ multiplex PCR, lists solely in-frame clones and lacks some. That table gives V, J and clone size, and the DNA gave D and trimming. The sample includes roughly 240,000 clones, about 88% of them seen just once. The receptor comes from a man between 18 and 29 years old with active or convalescent COVID-19. The chain carries TRBV18 and TRBJ2-1; TRBD2 aligns across 9 bases. The sequencing sample was made of peripheral blood. The CDR3 coding sequence is TGTGCCAGCTCACCTTCTAGCGGGGCTTTCTCCTACAATGAGCAGTTCTTC. Protein product: CASSPSSGAFSYNEQFF.